Listed here are 3 T cell receptor beta chains from one sample, sequenced in a study of cytomegalovirus exposure and HLA in healthy donors. The PCR was carried out with 60 Vbeta primers and 13 Jbeta primers. TCRdb's table, derived via immunoSEQ multiplex PCR, lists solely in-frame clones and lacks some. The top ten clones hold less than 4% of a sample with approximately 280,000 clones, 70% to 90% of them seen once. The sequenced sample was PBMCs. The receptor source for this set is a man aged 35-49 years in good health and CMV-seropositive.

Remarks on this clone: This sample also contains other DNA sequences that code for the same CDR3. The genes are TRBV25-1 and TRBJ2-1, with D possibly TRBD2 on 6 matching bases. Germline V gives CDR1 MGHDK, CDR2 SYGVNS. This CDR3 spans 12 amino acids. With 4 bases removed from V and 6 bases from J, the gap between germline ends came to 7 bases. This CDR3 reads CASSAGLNEQFF. The CDR3 DNA reads as TGTGCCAGCAGTGCGGGACTCAATGAGCAGTTCTTC.

The rearrangement joins TRBV19 to TRBJ1-2; possible D gene TRBD1, 6 bases. The germline V gene has CDR1 LNHDA and CDR2 SQIVND (reference sequence). CDR3 size: 12 residues. The V end was cut by 1 base, the J end by 7 bases, with 7 bases between. The CDR3 DNA follows: TGTGCCAGTAGTATAGCAGGGGCTGGCTACACCTTC. Translation gives CASSIAGAGYTF.

The chain links TRBV7-8 to TRBJ1-1; D is ambiguous. V dropped 2 bases and J dropped 4 bases, with 2 bases sitting between them. Germline V gene lookup returns CDR1 SGHVS and CDR2 FQNEAQ. The CDR3 runs 11 residues. The CDR3 region is CASSLLTEAFF. The DNA of the CDR3 is TGTGCCAGCAGCTTACTCACTGAAGCTTTCTTT.